The source of this TCR beta chain is a study of regulatory T cells in long-lasting Graves disease. According to the study, TCR beta libraries were built with iRepertoire HTBI primers and CDR3-region Arm-PCR. Each CDR3 protein is one row after TCRdb ran MiXCR on the multiplex PCR reads. The table shows a few hundred thousand distinct CDR3 sequences, with around 21% occurring only once. This clonotype was detected many times. Its antigen is undetermined. This CDR3 comprises 12 residues. V lost 6 bases and J lost 1, with 4 bases in between. Sample time point: newly diagnosed GD, antithyroid drugs for less than 3 months. Researchers made the TCR library from RNA that was extracted from PBMCs. Graves' disease diagnoses followed American Thyroid Association guidelines. Findings of the study overall: Accuracy was possibly reduced by small sample size. The study examined only peripheral blood, not thyroid tissue. Persistent cases favored TRBV28, TRBJ1-2 and TRBJ2-5.

The receptor was derived from a female donor with Graves disease. Sample: peripheral blood mononuclear cells (PBMCs), taken at new diagnosis, from a patient treated with antithyroid drugs. The rearrangement joins TRBV12-3 or TRBV12-4 to TRBJ1-3; D gene unclear. The CDR3 sequence is CASSLSGNTIYF. The CDR3, as DNA: TGTGCCAGCAGCCTTTCTGGAAACACCATATATTTT.